This TCR beta chain was sequenced in a study of CD8 T cells in ankylosing spondylitis. Findings and caveats of the study: Characteristic of ankylosing spondylitis blood, it appeared, was a TCR beta motif comprising fewer than 10 highly homologous variants.

Trimming removed 1 base at V and 4 bases at J, with 17 bases between. This CDR3 comprises 16 residues. Germline lookup yields CDR1 SGDLS and CDR2 YYNGEE. This clonotype was counted ten times or more. Its antigen is unknown. TCRdb re-called the 5' RACE reads through MiXCR, storing one row per CDR3 protein. Among about 460,000 distinct CDR3 sequences listed, roughly 5.3% were seen once. The sample was blood, either unsorted or a sorted T cell fraction (not recorded which). The source is a male donor with ankylosing spondylitis. The chain links TRBV9 to TRBJ2-5; D might be TRBD1 or TRBD2, each matching 7 bases. CDR3 loop: CASSVSSGAGGETQYF. CDR3 bases: TGTGCCAGCAGCGTATCCAGCGGGGCAGGGGGAGAGACCCAGTACTTC.